The T cell receptor (beta chain) described here comes from a study of CD8 T cells in Susac syndrome. Background on the study: At blood draw, Susac syndrome patients were therapy-naive, on corticosteroids, or on intravenous immunoglobulin alone.

The CDR3 is 15 amino acids. The germline CDR1 and CDR2 sequences are SGHAT and FQDESV (reference sequence). Trimming stripped 1 base from V and 0 bases from J, with 7 bases between. After extraction with the RNeasy kit, about 0.45 to 1 ug of the RNA was reverse transcribed using random hexamers. A multiplex approach, immunoSEQ multiplex PCR, amplified TCR beta CDR3 across 54 Vbeta and 13 Jbeta. TCRdb processed the immunoSEQ multiplex PCR reads anew with MiXCR; each CDR3 protein has one entry. The data hold more than 150,000 distinct CDR3 sequences, with more than 95% observed a single time. This receptor was taken from a human donor with Susac syndrome. This sequence joins TRBV11-1 and TRBJ2-1, with D perhaps TRBD2 (5 bases). Sequenced material: CD4+ T cells from PBMCs. This chain's CDR3 is CASSLDEGSYNEQFF. The CDR3 region has the DNA TGTGCCAGCAGCTTAGATGAGGGCTCCTACAATGAGCAGTTCTTC.